This note documents a single T cell receptor beta chain sequence. Its antigen is not known. Study outcomes and limitations: Larger-cohort validation covered only one TCR beta V-J rearrangement. Tumor memory CD4+ T cell TCR gene usage was found to cluster with blood and lymph node memory CD4+ cells and with lymph node naive CD4+ cells.

Germline V gene lookup returns CDR1 SGHVS and CDR2 FNYEAQ. With V trimmed by 5 bases and J by 4 bases, 5 bases remained unmatched. The CDR3 consists of 15 residues. From the 5' RACE reads, TCRdb called clonotypes with MiXCR, one entry per CDR3 protein. The table lists approximately 23,000 distinct CDR3 sequences, around 30% of them singletons, with 2% to 2.5% in the top ten. Sequencing used tumor-infiltrating naive CD4+ T cells sorted from the breast tumor. Subset denoted: naive CD4+ T cells, CD4+CD45RA+CD25-. The origin of this receptor is a female donor with breast cancer. The genes are TRBV7-6 and TRBJ2-2; 9 nucleotides agree with TRBD1. The CDR3 loop is CASSPRQGVTGELFF. For the CDR3, the DNA is TGTGCCAGCAGCCCACGACAGGGGGTCACCGGGGAGCTGTTTTTT.